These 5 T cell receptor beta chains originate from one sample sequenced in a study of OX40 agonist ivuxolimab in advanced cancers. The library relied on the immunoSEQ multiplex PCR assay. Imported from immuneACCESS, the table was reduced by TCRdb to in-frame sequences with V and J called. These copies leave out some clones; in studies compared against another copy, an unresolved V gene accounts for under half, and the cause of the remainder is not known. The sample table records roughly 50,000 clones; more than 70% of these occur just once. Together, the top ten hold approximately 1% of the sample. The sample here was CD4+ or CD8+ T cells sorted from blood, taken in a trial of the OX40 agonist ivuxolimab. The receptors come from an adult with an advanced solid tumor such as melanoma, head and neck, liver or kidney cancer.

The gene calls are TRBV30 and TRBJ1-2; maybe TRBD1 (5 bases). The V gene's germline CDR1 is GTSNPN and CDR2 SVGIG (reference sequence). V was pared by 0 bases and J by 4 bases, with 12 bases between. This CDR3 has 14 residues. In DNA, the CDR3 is TGTGCCTGGAGTGTACTGACGAGGGGCTATGGCTACACCTTC. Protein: CAWSVLTRGYGYTF.

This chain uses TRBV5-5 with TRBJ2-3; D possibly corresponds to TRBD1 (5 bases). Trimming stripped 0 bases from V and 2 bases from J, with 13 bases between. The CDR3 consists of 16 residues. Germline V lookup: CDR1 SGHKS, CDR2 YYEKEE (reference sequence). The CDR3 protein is CASSLGGSLITDTQYF. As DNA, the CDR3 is TGTGCCAGCAGCTTGGGGGGCAGTCTTATCACAGATACGCAGTATTTT.

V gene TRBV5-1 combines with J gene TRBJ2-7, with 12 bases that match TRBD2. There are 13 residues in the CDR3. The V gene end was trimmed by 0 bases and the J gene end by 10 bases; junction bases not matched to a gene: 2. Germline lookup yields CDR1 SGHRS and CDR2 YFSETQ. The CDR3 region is CASSLGTSGAQYF. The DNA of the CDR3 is TGCGCCAGCAGCTTGGGGACTAGCGGGGCCCAGTACTTC.

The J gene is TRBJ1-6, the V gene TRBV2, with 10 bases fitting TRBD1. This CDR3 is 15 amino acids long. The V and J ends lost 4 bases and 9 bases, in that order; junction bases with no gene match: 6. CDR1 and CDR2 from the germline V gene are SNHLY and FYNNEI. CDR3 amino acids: CASSVTGGLGSPLHF. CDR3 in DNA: TGTGCCAGCAGTGTGACAGGGGGCTTAGGTTCACCCCTCCACTTT. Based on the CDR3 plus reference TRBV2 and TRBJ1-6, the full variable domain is EPEVTQTPSHQVTQMGQEVILRCVPISNHLYFYWYRQILGQKVEFLVSFYNNEISEKSEIFDDQFSVERPDGSNFTLKIRSTKLEDSAMYFCASSVTGGLGSPLHFGNGTRLTVT.

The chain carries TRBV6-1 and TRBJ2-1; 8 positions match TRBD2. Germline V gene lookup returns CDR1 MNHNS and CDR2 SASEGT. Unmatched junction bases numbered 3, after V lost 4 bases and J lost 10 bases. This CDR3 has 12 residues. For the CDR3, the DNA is TGTGCCAGCAGTGTAGCGGGGTGGGAGCAGTTCTTC. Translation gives CASSVAGWEQFF.